The sequence of this T cell receptor beta chain was determined in a study of beta chain features in type 1 diabetes. Broader study findings: When Type 1 diabetes patients were examined, their TCRB CDR3s proved moderately but significantly shorter in all four CD4+ subsets. Insertions were fewer and deletions more numerous at VDJ junctions in type 1 diabetes patients. A cDNA-based sequencing approach could over-represent cells with high TCR expression. The analysis here could not establish whether HLA type shapes TCRB rearrangement. The similarity of naive, central memory and Treg TCRB repertoires appeared greater among patients than among healthy donors.

To note about this clone: Its antigen is currently unknown.

The study reverse transcribed the entire isolated RNA, so it sequenced expressed TCRB transcripts. Measured with immunoSEQ multiplex PCR; TCRdb has only the in-frame clones, and not every one. The table lists 250,000 to 300,000 clones, about 13% of them singletons. Sequencing was performed on naive CD4+ T cells from blood. This TCR derives from a man aged 25 to 40 with type 1 diabetes.

The CDR3 nucleotides read TGTGCCAGCAGCATCTGGACAAGCTCCTACAATGAGCAGTTCTTC. Translated, it gives CASSIWTSSYNEQFF. The chain combines TRBV7-2 with TRBJ2-1, with D perhaps TRBD1 (5 bases). The ends were cut back, 5 bases at V and 0 bases at J, with 11 bases in the middle. Germline V gene lookup returns CDR1 SGHTA and CDR2 FQGNSA. The CDR3 contains 15 residues. Variable domain in full (rest from reference TRBV7-2 and TRBJ2-1): GAGVSQSPSNKVTEKGKDVELRCDPISGHTALYWYRQSLGQGLEFLIYFQGNSAPDKSGLPSDRFSAERTGGSVSTLTIQRTQQEDSAVYLCASSIWTSSYNEQFFGPGTRLTVL.